The 26 T cell receptor beta chains reported below all come from one sample, sequenced in a study of blood T cell repertoires in COVID-19. Measured with immunoSEQ multiplex PCR; TCRdb has only the in-frame clones, and not every one. The sample lists about 210,000 clones, around 85% occurring once. Sequenced material: peripheral blood. The receptors stem from a woman aged 70 to 79 with COVID-19, enrolled during active disease.

This chain uses TRBV4-3 with TRBJ2-7; 8 nucleotides line up with TRBD1. The CDR3 sequence is 15 residues long. V was clipped by 0 bases and J by 5 bases; unmatched bases: 6. CDR1 and CDR2 (germline): LGHNA, YSLEER. CDR3 in amino acids: CASSQDLDRANEQYF. DNA for the CDR3: TGCGCCAGCAGCCAAGATCTGGACAGGGCAAACGAGCAGTACTTC.

This clone was found a few times. The CDR3 is CASSTRGDIYGYTF. CDR3 coding DNA: TGTGCCAGCAGCACCAGGGGGGATATCTATGGCTACACCTTC. V and J are TRBV11-2 and TRBJ1-2; 7 bases agree with TRBD1. The V gene end was trimmed by 5 bases and the J gene end by 4 bases; junction bases not matched to a gene: 7. This CDR3 comprises 14 residues. Germline CDR1 SGHAT, CDR2 FQNNGV.

A few counts support this clone. This chain links TRBV5-5 with TRBJ1-4; tentative D call: TRBD1 (6 bases). The CDR3 has 15 amino acids. Germline CDR1 and CDR2: SGHKS and YYEKEE (reference sequence). Trimming removed 4 bases from V and 8 bases from J, with 18 bases in between. The CDR3 here is CASSPGGGAGEKLFF. In DNA, the CDR3 is TGTGCCAGCAGCCCTGGTGGGGGCGCAGGCGAAAAACTGTTTTTT.

This clone came up once. The chain carries TRBV7-2 and TRBJ2-7; a possible D gene is TRBD1 (5 bases). V lost 1 base, J lost 4 bases, and 11 bases lay in between. The CDR3 spans 14 residues. Per the germline V gene, CDR1 is SGHTA and CDR2 is FQGNSA. CDR3 sequence: CASSLVATDYEQYF. DNA of the CDR3: TGTGCCAGCAGCTTAGTTGCGACAGATTACGAGCAGTACTTC.

DNA of the CDR3: TGCAGCGTTGTATCAACTACAGGGAATAGCGAGCAGTACTTC. Translating gives CSVVSTTGNSEQYF. V gene TRBV29-1 combines with J gene TRBJ2-7; tentative D call: TRBD1 (6 bases). The CDR3 contains 14 residues. Germline V lookup: CDR1 SQVTM, CDR2 ANQGSEA. V dropped 4 bases and J dropped 6 bases, with 19 bases sitting between them.

The chain is built from TRBV7-8 and TRBJ2-1, with TRBD2 matching 13 bases. Germline V lookup: CDR1 SGHVS, CDR2 FQNEAQ. With V trimmed by 5 bases and J by 4 bases, 26 bases remained unmatched. The CDR3 is 23 residues long. CDR3 in DNA: TGTGCCAGCAGCCACACAGGGGCCAACGGACTAGCGGGAGTATCCAACCTATACAATGAGCAGTTCTTC. Translated, it gives CASSHTGANGLAGVSNLYNEQFF.

This chain uses TRBV7-8 with TRBJ2-2; 8 nucleotides match TRBD2. The CDR3 sequence is 16 residues long. Germline CDR1 SGHVS, CDR2 FQNEAQ. The V and J ends lost 1 base and 3 bases, in that order; junction bases with no gene match: 4. As DNA, the CDR3 is TGTGCCAGCAGCTTAGTCGGGGGGGGTTACACCGGGGAGCTGTTTTTT. It codes for CASSLVGGGYTGELFF.

The J gene is TRBJ1-1, the V gene TRBV29-1; D possibly corresponds to TRBD1 (5 bases). The germline V gene encodes CDR1 SQVTM and CDR2 ANQGSEA. The CDR3 runs to 13 residues. The V end lost 5 bases, the J end lost 3 bases, and 13 bases lay between the germline ends. In DNA, the CDR3 is TGCAGCGTTACTTCCGGGGGGGACACTGAAGCTTTCTTT. Residues: CSVTSGGDTEAFF.

The chain employs TRBV12-3 or TRBV12-4 and TRBJ1-2; D is ambiguous. The CDR3 is 12 residues long. Trimming left V 8 bases short and J 8 bases short, with 15 bases between. CDR3 loop: CASLPPEGGYTF. The CDR3 nucleotides read TGTGCCAGCCTACCTCCAGAGGGCGGCTACACCTTC.

The rearrangement joins TRBV5-1 to TRBJ1-4, with 8 bases fitting TRBD1. Germline loops: CDR1 SGHRS, CDR2 YFSETQ. The CDR3 contains 15 residues. Trimming took 4 bases from V and 7 from J; bases not matched to a gene: 9. CDR3 in amino acids: CASSTAGGASEKLFF. DNA of the CDR3: TGCGCCAGCAGCACTGCAGGGGGCGCGAGTGAAAAACTGTTTTTT.

This sequence joins TRBV7-2 and TRBJ2-7; TRBD1 agrees at 7 bases. The J segment lost 2 bases and the V segment lost 3 bases, leaving 7 bases of the junction unmatched. Germline V lookup: CDR1 SGHTA, CDR2 FQGNSA. This CDR3 contains 15 residues. CDR3 nucleotides: TGTGCCAGCAGCTTGACAGGGAGAGGGACCTACGAGCAGTACTTC. It yields the protein CASSLTGRGTYEQYF.

V is TRBV19 and J is TRBJ2-1; 7 bases are a match to TRBD1. The CDR3 is made up of 15 amino acids. Germline loops: CDR1 LNHDA, CDR2 SQIVND (reference sequence). Germline trimming cut 3 bases from V and 2 bases from J; bases unmatched to any gene: 4. The CDR3 loop reads CASSITGVPYNEQFF. The CDR3 coding sequence is TGTGCCAGTAGTATTACAGGGGTGCCCTACAATGAGCAGTTCTTC.

Only one count was recorded for this clone. This rearrangement joins TRBV7-9 to TRBJ2-4; 7 nucleotides line up with TRBD1. CDR1 is SEHNR, CDR2 FQNEAQ, per germline (reference sequence). Trimming at V came to 1 base and at J to 1 base, leaving 4 bases not matched to a gene. The CDR3 runs to 16 residues. As DNA, the CDR3 is TGTGCCAGCAGCTTAGTTAAGGGGGCGGCCAAAAACATTCAGTACTTC. Its protein is CASSLVKGAAKNIQYF.

The J gene is TRBJ2-1, the V gene TRBV6-2 or TRBV6-3; 11 nucleotides match TRBD1. The V and J ends lost 2 bases and 7 bases, in that order; junction bases with no gene match: 4. The CDR3 sequence is 15 residues long. CDR1 and CDR2 (germline): MNHEY, SVGEGT. The CDR3 spells CASSYRDRGGNEQFF. CDR3 DNA: TGTGCCAGCAGTTACAGGGACAGGGGGGGAAATGAGCAGTTCTTC.

The chain is built from TRBV6-5 and TRBJ1-5; D is perhaps TRBD1 (5 bases). V was pared by 11 bases and J by 3 bases, with 11 bases between. This CDR3 has 12 amino acids. Germline-derived CDR1 and CDR2 are MNHEY and SVGAGI. The CDR3, as DNA: TGTGCCGGACGGGGGGACAATCAGCCCCAGCATTTT. The encoded protein is CAGRGDNQPQHF.

V is TRBV19 and J is TRBJ1-5, with D unclear. Trimming removed 3 bases at V and 1 base at J, with 28 bases between. The CDR3 spans 21 residues. Germline values: CDR1 LNHDA, CDR2 SQIVND (reference sequence). CDR3 loop: CASSIPATRSVFVMSNQPQHF. CDR3 coding DNA: TGTGCCAGTAGTATTCCCGCAACAAGGAGCGTCTTCGTGATGAGCAATCAGCCCCAGCATTTT. The full variable domain, its missing parts supplied by reference TRBV19 and TRBJ1-5, is DGGITQSPKYLFRKEGQNVTLSCEQNLNHDAMYWYRQDPGQGLRLIYYSQIVNDFQKGDIAEGYSVSREKKESFPLTVTSAQKNPTAFYLCASSIPATRSVFVMSNQPQHFGDGTRLSIL.

The rearrangement links TRBV12-3 or TRBV12-4 to TRBJ1-5; maybe TRBD1 (5 bases). Trimming pared 8 bases from V and 2 bases from J, leaving 10 bases between. This CDR3 is 13 amino acids long. This chain's CDR3 is CASCPGGNQPQHF. CDR3 sequence (DNA): TGTGCCAGCTGCCCGGGGGGCAATCAGCCCCAGCATTTT.

This clone has just one count. The V call is TRBV4-1, the J call TRBJ1-1; 9 bases fit TRBD1. The CDR3 extends over 15 amino acids. The ends lost 2 bases at V and 5 bases at J; junction bases unmatched: 6. Germline lookup yields CDR1 MGHRA and CDR2 YSYEKL. This CDR3 is CASSQPGQGWTEAFF. Written as DNA, the CDR3 is TGCGCCAGCAGCCAACCGGGACAGGGTTGGACTGAAGCTTTCTTT.

In its sample, this clone was seen a few times. The gene calls are TRBV6-2 or TRBV6-3 and TRBJ2-7; D unresolved. The V and J ends lost 4 bases and 5 bases respectively, with 12 bases between them. CDR3 length equals 13 residues. The V gene's germline CDR1 is MNHEY and CDR2 SVGEGT. CDR3 in amino acids: CASSSLGEDEQYF. CDR3 sequence (DNA): TGTGCCAGCAGTTCCCTAGGCGAGGACGAGCAGTACTTC.

The rearrangement links TRBV6-2 or TRBV6-3 to TRBJ2-3, with D maybe TRBD2 (5 bases). Per the germline V gene, CDR1 is MNHEY and CDR2 is SVGEGT. The CDR3 is 14 amino acids. Trimming stripped 4 bases from V and 2 bases from J, with 10 bases between. CDR3 region: CASSWEQYTDTQYF. For the CDR3, the DNA is TGTGCCAGCAGTTGGGAGCAGTACACAGATACGCAGTATTTT.

The chain carries TRBV19 and TRBJ2-5, with 10 bases matching TRBD2. J lost 3 bases, V lost 5 bases, and 15 bases had no gene match. This CDR3 is built from 18 residues. From germline, CDR1 is LNHDA and CDR2 SQIVND (reference sequence). This CDR3 is CASSDRVSPSGREETQYF. The CDR3 DNA follows: TGTGCCAGTAGTGACAGGGTGTCCCCTAGCGGGAGAGAAGAGACCCAGTACTTC.

There are a few counts of this clone. The chain recombines TRBV5-5 with TRBJ1-2, with a weak D call TRBD1 (6 bases). This CDR3 is 15 amino acids long. V was pared by 4 bases and J by 3 bases, with 16 bases between. From germline, CDR1 is SGHKS and CDR2 YYEKEE (reference sequence). CDR3 residues: CASSPGQFGDYGYTF. In DNA, the CDR3 is TGTGCCAGCAGCCCTGGACAGTTCGGGGACTATGGCTACACCTTC.

This clone was found a few times. The V call is TRBV7-8, the J call TRBJ1-5; 7 nucleotides match TRBD1. The J segment lost 6 bases and the V segment lost 1 base, leaving 9 bases of the junction unmatched. This CDR3 is 16 amino acids long. CDR1 and CDR2 (germline): SGHVS, FQNEAQ. The CDR3 is CASSLVDQGVSQPQHF. CDR3 DNA sequence: TGTGCCAGCAGCTTAGTGGACCAGGGGGTTAGTCAGCCCCAGCATTTT.

The chain recombines TRBV29-1 with TRBJ2-2; 8 positions match TRBD2. V shed 7 bases and J 7 bases; nucleotides not matched to a gene: 14. The CDR3 is made up of 15 amino acids. Looked up from germline, CDR1 is SQVTM and CDR2 is ANQGSEA. In nucleotides, the CDR3 is TGCAGCGGGGGGGAACGCGGGAGGATCGGCGGGGAGCTGTTTTTT. This gives the protein CSGGERGRIGGELFF.

J is TRBJ2-7 and V is TRBV19; D gene unclear. Germline lookup yields CDR1 LNHDA and CDR2 SQIVND (reference sequence). This CDR3 comprises 12 residues. V lost 5 bases, J lost 6 bases, and 11 bases lay in between. Written as DNA, the CDR3 is TGTGCCAGTAGTTCTACCCCCGGCGAGCAGTACTTC. Its protein product is CASSSTPGEQYF.

The rearrangement joins TRBV6-5 to TRBJ1-5, with 9 bases aligning to TRBD1. The ends lost 8 bases at V and 4 bases at J; junction bases unmatched: 3. CDR3 length: 13 amino acids. Germline-derived CDR1 and CDR2 are MNHEY and SVGAGI. The CDR3 here is CASWGQGNQPQHF. As DNA, the CDR3 is TGTGCCAGCTGGGGACAGGGTAATCAGCCCCAGCATTTT.